The 27 T cell receptor beta chains given below trace back to one sample, sequenced in a study of blood T cell repertoires in COVID-19. Sequencing was performed with immunoSEQ multiplex PCR; in TCRdb, only in-frame clones are kept and a portion is missing. The sample lists about 54,000 clones, around 90% seen once, with about 7.3% in the top ten. The sequenced sample consisted of peripheral blood. Every receptor here comes from a woman aged 55-69 years with active or convalescent COVID-19.

The V call is TRBV30, the J call TRBJ1-1, with 7 bases lining up with TRBD1. The CDR3 runs 13 residues. Germline loops: CDR1 GTSNPN, CDR2 SVGIG (reference sequence). The trim removed 2 bases at V and 3 bases at J, leaving 3 bases unmatched. The CDR3: CAWSKGADTEAFF. CDR3 sequence (DNA): TGTGCCTGGAGTAAGGGGGCGGACACTGAAGCTTTCTTT.

This clone came up once. The chain joins TRBV18 to TRBJ2-1, with 9 bases identical to TRBD1. This CDR3 has 16 residues. V shed 4 bases and J 6 bases; nucleotides not matched to a gene: 10. Per germline, CDR1 KGHSH and CDR2 LQKENI. The CDR3 region has the DNA TGTGCCAGCTCACGGGGTGGACAGGGGACTGTCAATGAGCAGTTCTTC. This encodes CASSRGGQGTVNEQFF.

This chain joins TRBV7-9 and TRBJ1-2; 9 bases line up with TRBD1. V was pared by 4 bases and J by 7 bases, with 16 bases of the junction left unmatched. Germline values: CDR1 SEHNR, CDR2 FQNEAQ (reference sequence). CDR3 length: 17 residues. The CDR3 nucleotides read TGTGCCAGCAGCTCGGCCGAATGGGACAGGGTTTGGGTTGGCTACACCTTC. It specifies CASSSAEWDRVWVGYTF.

This rearrangement joins TRBV6-5 to TRBJ1-2; tentative D call: TRBD1 (5 bases). The CDR3 contains 15 residues. V gave up 8 bases and J gave up 4 bases, with 20 bases separating them. CDR1 is MNHEY, CDR2 SVGAGI, per germline. Written as DNA, the CDR3 is TGTGCCAGCCCCAGGGAGGAATCGAGTAGCTATGGCTACACCTTC. It codes for CASPREESSSYGYTF.

The chain carries TRBV5-6 and TRBJ2-7, with 9 bases aligning to TRBD1. Germline CDR1 reads SGHDT; CDR2 reads YYEEEE. J gave up 6 bases and V 2 bases, and 6 bases lay outside the gene matches. The CDR3 contains 14 residues. CDR3 DNA: TGTGCCAGCAGCTTTCCCGGACAGGGGCGCGAGCAGTACTTC. Translating it yields CASSFPGQGREQYF.

CDR3: CASSQDRIQETQYF. CDR3 coding DNA: TGTGCCAGCAGCCAAGACAGGATCCAAGAGACCCAGTACTTC. The J gene is TRBJ2-5, the V gene TRBV3-1 (or the pseudogene TRBV3-2); no clear D. V was clipped by 0 bases and J by 1 base, with 6 bases between them. The CDR3 spans 14 residues. Germline-derived CDR1 and CDR2 are LGHDT and YNNKEL (reference sequence).

A note on this clone: A read error may produce the germline difference seen at one junction end. This sequence joins TRBV28 and TRBJ2-7, with D perhaps matching TRBD2 (5 bases). CDR1 and CDR2 from the germline V gene are MDHEN and SYDVKM. There are 15 residues in the CDR3. The chain's CDR3 is CASSLPDWTVTPPAF. CDR3 bases: TGTGCCAGCAGTTTACCCGACTGGACTGTAACCCCACCCGCATTC.

As regards this clone: Other DNA sequences in this sample translate to the same CDR3. The chain uses TRBV28 and TRBJ1-2, with 9 positions matching TRBD1. The V gene end was trimmed by 3 bases and the J gene end by 5 bases; junction bases not matched to a gene: 4. The CDR3 runs 14 residues. From germline, CDR1 is MDHEN and CDR2 SYDVKM. The CDR3: CASSLGQGRYGYTF. The CDR3 DNA follows: TGTGCCAGCAGTTTGGGACAGGGCCGGTATGGCTACACCTTC.

The rearrangement joins TRBV24-1 to TRBJ1-6; 7 nucleotides match TRBD1. J was trimmed by 5 bases and V by 0 bases; bases with no gene match: 6. Germline CDR1 KGHDR, CDR2 SFDVKD. The CDR3 is made up of 17 amino acids. Here the CDR3 reads CATSDLSRGKDNSPLHF. DNA for the CDR3: TGTGCCACCAGTGATTTGTCCAGGGGGAAGGATAATTCACCCCTCCACTTT.

CDR3 sequence reads: CAISESVPGGSSPLHF. The CDR3, as DNA: TGTGCCATCAGTGAGTCCGTCCCGGGGGGGAGTTCACCCCTCCACTTT. This rearrangement joins TRBV10-3 to TRBJ1-6, with D perhaps TRBD1 (5 bases). The CDR3 runs to 16 residues. V dropped 0 bases and J dropped 9 bases, with 15 bases sitting between them. The germline V gene has CDR1 ENHRY and CDR2 SYGVKD.

The chain has TRBV5-1 and TRBJ2-3, with a weak D call TRBD1 (5 bases). Looked up from germline, CDR1 is SGHRS and CDR2 is YFSETQ. The CDR3 runs 12 residues. V was clipped by 5 bases and J by 3 bases, with 7 bases between them. The CDR3 nucleotides read TGCGCCAGCAGTTCAGGGACAGATACGCAGTATTTT. Its translation is CASSSGTDTQYF.

The V gene is TRBV5-1, the J gene TRBJ2-2, with D possibly matching TRBD1 (6 bases). There are 17 residues in the CDR3. Germline values: CDR1 SGHRS, CDR2 YFSETQ. Trimming shortened V by 1 base and J by 0 bases, and 13 bases separated the two germline ends. Written as DNA, the CDR3 is TGCGCCAGCAGCTTGTTACCGGGACAAACGAACACCGGGGAGCTGTTTTTT. It translates to CASSLLPGQTNTGELFF.

V gene TRBV3-1 (or the pseudogene TRBV3-2) combines with J gene TRBJ2-1; 10 nucleotides agree with TRBD1. This CDR3 is built from 14 residues. CDR1 LGHDT and CDR2 YNNKEL come from the germline V gene (reference sequence). V was pared by 1 base and J by 6 bases, with 0 bases of the junction left unmatched. Here the CDR3 DNA reads TGTGCCAGCAGCCAAGGGACAGGGGGCAATGAGCAGTTCTTC. It is translated as CASSQGTGGNEQFF.

The V and J genes are TRBV28 and TRBJ1-2; maybe TRBD1 (6 bases). Trimming pared 3 bases from V and 7 bases from J, leaving 21 bases between. This CDR3 region has 16 residues. Germline loops: CDR1 MDHEN, CDR2 SYDVKM. CDR3: CASSFNVGAGGLGYTF. CDR3 in DNA: TGTGCCAGCAGTTTCAATGTTGGTGCGGGGGGCCTTGGCTACACCTTC.

The chain recombines TRBV28 with TRBJ1-2, with 9 bases lining up with TRBD1. This CDR3 has 16 amino acids. Germline V lookup: CDR1 MDHEN, CDR2 SYDVKM. With V trimmed by 2 bases and J by 4 bases, 8 bases remained unmatched. CDR3 bases: TGTGCCAGCAGTTTAAGCGCTGGGACAGGGCCCTATGGCTACACCTTC. The encoded protein is CASSLSAGTGPYGYTF.

This sequence joins TRBV19 and TRBJ2-3; D is unclear. Trimming removed 3 bases at V and 4 bases at J, with 5 bases between. The germline V gene encodes CDR1 LNHDA and CDR2 SQIVND (reference sequence). CDR3 size: 12 residues. CDR3 coding DNA: TGTGCCAGTAGTATGGCCCCAGATACGCAGTATTTT. Protein product: CASSMAPDTQYF. Using reference TRBV19 and TRBJ2-3 for the parts outside the CDR3, the full variable domain is DGGITQSPKYLFRKEGQNVTLSCEQNLNHDAMYWYRQDPGQGLRLIYYSQIVNDFQKGDIAEGYSVSREKKESFPLTVTSAQKNPTAFYLCASSMAPDTQYFGPGTRLTVL.

The rearrangement links TRBV27 to TRBJ2-3, with 8 bases lining up with TRBD2. The junction had 8 bases not matched to a gene; V was cut back by 0 bases and J by 0 bases. CDR3 length: 18 amino acids. CDR1 is MNHEY, CDR2 SMNVEV, per germline (reference sequence). CDR3 sequence: CASSLSIGTRTSTDTQYF. Here the CDR3 DNA reads TGTGCCAGCAGTTTATCGATTGGGACTAGGACTAGCACAGATACGCAGTATTTT.

V and J are TRBV5-1 and TRBJ2-6; possible D gene TRBD1, 6 bases. The CDR3 has 16 residues. The V gene lost 4 bases and the J gene lost 0 bases, with 11 bases spanning the gap. CDR1 is SGHRS and CDR2 is YFSETQ in the germline V gene. This CDR3 is CASSVGQPSGANVLTF. CDR3 bases: TGCGCCAGCAGCGTAGGACAGCCCTCTGGGGCCAACGTCCTGACTTTC.

This chain uses TRBV28 with TRBJ1-2; no definite D call. V lost 7 bases to trimming and J lost 6 bases, with 12 bases between them. Per germline, CDR1 MDHEN and CDR2 SYDVKM. CDR3 size: 12 residues. This chain's CDR3 is CASTRGFDGYTF. For the CDR3, the DNA is TGTGCCAGCACCCGAGGGTTTGATGGCTACACCTTC.

This clone was picked up one time. The chain employs TRBV7-9 and TRBJ2-1; possibly TRBD2 for D (6 bases). The CDR3 runs to 17 residues. In germline, CDR1 is SEHNR, CDR2 FQNEAQ (reference sequence). Trimming removed 0 bases at V and 7 bases at J, with 19 bases between. The CDR3 DNA is TGTGCCAGCAGCTTAGCGTTACTGGGGGGAGCGAGAAATGAGCAGTTCTTC. Translation gives CASSLALLGGARNEQFF.

V usage is TRBV3-1 (or the pseudogene TRBV3-2) and J usage is TRBJ2-7, with D tentatively TRBD1 (5 bases). Trimming pared 4 bases from V and 6 bases from J, leaving 19 bases between. Germline V gene data show CDR1 as LGHDT and CDR2 as YNNKEL (reference sequence). The CDR3 totals 15 residues. CDR3 coding DNA: TGTGCCAGCAGCCGTAAGGGCCAGGGTTCTTCCGAGCAGTACTTC. Its protein product is CASSRKGQGSSEQYF.

This sequence joins TRBV29-1 and TRBJ1-2; D is possibly TRBD1 (6 bases). The CDR3 is 12 residues long. With 7 bases removed from V and 8 bases from J, the gap between germline ends came to 17 bases. Germline CDR1 is SQVTM and CDR2 is ANQGSEA. CDR3 sequence (DNA): TGCAGCGCCCAGGGGTCGGGGCAGGGCTACACCTTC. It yields the protein CSAQGSGQGYTF.

This chain links TRBV24-1 with TRBJ1-4; 10 nucleotides line up with TRBD1. Germline assignment: CDR1 KGHDR and CDR2 SFDVKD. The CDR3 is 15 amino acids. V gave up 4 bases and J gave up 8 bases; unmatched junction bases: 6. CDR3 in amino acids: CATSDPGQGGEKLFF. CDR3 DNA sequence: TGTGCCACCAGTGACCCCGGACAGGGGGGCGAAAAACTGTTTTTT.

This chain links TRBV9 with TRBJ2-5; 14 nucleotides line up with TRBD2. This CDR3 contains 16 residues. V shed 4 bases, J shed 1 base, and the junction held 3 bases outside the gene matches. CDR1 and CDR2 (germline): SGDLS, YYNGEE. CDR3 DNA sequence: TGTGCCAGCAGCCCAGGACTAGCGGGGGGCCAAGAGACCCAGTACTTC. Encoded protein: CASSPGLAGGQETQYF.

This clone was picked up one time. The J gene is TRBJ1-5, the V gene TRBV3-1 (or the pseudogene TRBV3-2); D gene unclear. The CDR3 spans 12 residues. The germline V gene has CDR1 LGHDT and CDR2 YNNKEL (reference sequence). V lost 2 bases and J 6 bases, leaving 5 bases between the germline ends. In DNA, the CDR3 is TGTGCCAGCAGCCAACCCGGTCAGCCCCAGCATTTT. This sequence encodes CASSQPGQPQHF.

The genes are TRBV6-6 and TRBJ1-1; no clear D. This CDR3 region has 15 residues. Germline CDR1 reads MNHNY; CDR2 reads SVGAGI (reference sequence). The V end was cut by 2 bases, the J end by 3 bases, with 13 bases between. The CDR3 nucleotides are TGTGCCAGCAGTTACATCGCGGGGTCGGACACTGAAGCTTTCTTT. Amino acids: CASSYIAGSDTEAFF.

The CDR3 loop is CASSQKGGDSQETQYF. The CDR3 DNA follows: TGTGCCAGCTCACAGAAAGGCGGGGACAGCCAAGAGACCCAGTACTTC. The chain carries TRBV18 and TRBJ2-5; possible D gene TRBD1, 7 bases. The V end was cut by 4 bases, the J end by 1 base, with 16 bases between. Germline CDR1 is KGHSH and CDR2 is LQKENI. The CDR3 runs 16 residues.